These 14 T cell receptor beta chains came from one sample sequenced in a study of blood T cell repertoires in COVID-19. The method was immunoSEQ multiplex PCR; TCRdb's version includes in-frame clones alone and lacks a portion of them. Of under 300,000 clones in the sample, around nine tenths were seen once. Sample: PBMCs or T cells enriched from blood (not recorded which). These receptors all come from a woman between 55 and 75 years old in a cohort exposed to, infected with or recovered from COVID-19 (not recorded which).

The rearrangement uses TRBV11-2 and TRBJ2-1; 7 bases match TRBD2. V shed 4 bases, J shed 0 bases, and the junction held 15 bases outside the gene matches. Germline assignment: CDR1 SGHAT and CDR2 FQNNGV. The length of the CDR3 is 19 residues. The CDR3 sequence: CASSWAWAGVSSSYNEQFF. The DNA for the CDR3 is TGTGCCAGCAGCTGGGCCTGGGCGGGAGTCTCTAGCTCCTACAATGAGCAGTTCTTC.

The V and J genes are TRBV5-1 and TRBJ2-5; 7 nucleotides align to TRBD1. Trimming at V came to 5 bases and at J to 7 bases, leaving 8 bases not matched to a gene. This CDR3 has 13 residues. From germline, CDR1 is SGHRS and CDR2 YFSETQ. The CDR3 nucleotides read TGCGCCAGCAGTCAGGGGGACGCTCGGACCCAGTACTTC. Translated: CASSQGDARTQYF.

This chain uses TRBV19 with TRBJ1-2; 7 bases line up with TRBD1. The CDR3 extends over 16 amino acids. In germline, CDR1 is LNHDA, CDR2 SQIVND (reference sequence). Trimming removed 0 bases from V and 2 bases from J; junction bases left unmatched: 6. CDR3 residues: CASSIEGGRKNYGYTF. The CDR3 DNA is TGTGCCAGTAGTATAGAAGGGGGCCGGAAAAACTATGGCTACACCTTC.

The chain links TRBV28 to TRBJ2-7; weak D call: TRBD1 (6 bases). V dropped 3 bases and J dropped 3 bases, with 9 bases sitting between them. Looked up from germline, CDR1 is MDHEN and CDR2 is SYDVKM. The CDR3 covers 13 residues. The chain's CDR3 is CASSFRGIYEQYF. Here the CDR3 DNA reads TGTGCCAGCAGTTTTAGGGGGATCTACGAGCAGTACTTC.

The J gene is TRBJ1-6, the V gene TRBV5-4; tentative D call: TRBD1 (5 bases). V lost 0 bases and J 5 bases, leaving 9 bases between the germline ends. The CDR3 has 15 residues. Germline CDR1 reads SGHNT; CDR2 reads YYREEE (reference sequence). The CDR3: CASSLGSTDNSPLHF. In nucleotides, the CDR3 is TGTGCCAGCAGCTTGGGATCGACAGATAATTCACCCCTCCACTTT. Based on the CDR3 plus reference TRBV5-4 and TRBJ1-6, the full variable domain is ETGVTQSPTHLIKTRGQQVTLRCSSQSGHNTVSWYQQALGQGPQFIFQYYREEENGRGNFPPRFSGLQFPNYSSELNVNALELDDSALYLCASSLGSTDNSPLHFGNGTRLTVT.

The CDR3 protein is CASSLAEGRYGYTF. The CDR3 coding sequence is TGTGCCAGCAGCTTGGCCGAGGGCCGCTATGGCTACACCTTC. The chain links TRBV5-4 to TRBJ1-2; no reliable D call. Per the germline V gene, CDR1 is SGHNT and CDR2 is YYREEE (reference sequence). There are 14 residues in the CDR3. Deletions cut 0 bases from V and 4 bases from J, with 10 bases between.

The rearrangement links TRBV2 to TRBJ1-4, with D possibly TRBD1 on 5 matching bases. The CDR3 extends over 13 amino acids. V lost 4 bases and J 8 bases, leaving 11 bases between the germline ends. Germline V gene lookup returns CDR1 SNHLY and CDR2 FYNNEI. CDR3 in DNA: TGTGCCAGCAGTGCCAGGGAGGGGGAAAAACTGTTTTTT. Translating gives CASSAREGEKLFF. The full variable domain, completed using reference TRBV2 and TRBJ1-4, is EPEVTQTPSHQVTQMGQEVILRCVPISNHLYFYWYRQILGQKVEFLVSFYNNEISEKSEIFDDQFSVERPDGSNFTLKIRSTKLEDSAMYFCASSAREGEKLFFGSGTQLSVL.

The chain employs TRBV2 and TRBJ1-1, with TRBD1 matching 9 bases. The ends lost 4 bases at V and 5 bases at J; junction bases unmatched: 5. CDR3 size: 14 residues. Germline V gene data show CDR1 as SNHLY and CDR2 as FYNNEI. CDR3 sequence: CASSVGTGRTEAFF. The CDR3 DNA follows: TGTGCCAGCAGTGTAGGGACAGGGCGGACTGAAGCTTTCTTT.

The J gene is TRBJ1-3, the V gene TRBV6-5; D is possibly TRBD1 (6 bases). The CDR3 is 15 amino acids. Germline-derived CDR1 and CDR2 are MNHEY and SVGAGI. The V and J ends lost 5 bases and 0 bases respectively, with 11 bases between them. The CDR3 nucleotides read TGTGCCAGCAGTACCACAGGGTACTCTGGAAACACCATATATTTT. Translated: CASSTTGYSGNTIYF.

This clone is a singleton in its sample. In the same sample, other DNA sequences code for this CDR3. This chain joins TRBV28 and TRBJ1-5; the match to TRBD1 covers 7 bases. Germline values: CDR1 MDHEN, CDR2 SYDVKM. The V and J ends lost 4 bases and 3 bases, in that order; junction bases with no gene match: 3. There are 14 residues in the CDR3. The CDR3 DNA is TGTGCCAGCAGTTCCGGGACAGTCAATCAGCCCCAGCATTTT. It is translated as CASSSGTVNQPQHF.

The CDR3 sequence is CASSEKGLGSYEQYF. DNA for the CDR3: TGCGCCAGCAGTGAGAAGGGGCTAGGTTCCTACGAGCAGTACTTC. The rearrangement joins TRBV10-1 to TRBJ2-7; TRBD1 is a possible D gene (5 bases). This CDR3 has 15 residues. Trimming removed 2 bases from V and 1 base from J, with 12 bases in between. Germline V gives CDR1 WNHNN, CDR2 SYGVQD (reference sequence).

CDR3 region: CASSLLWTSNEQFF. The CDR3 DNA reads TGTGCCAGCAGCTTACTCTGGACTTCGAATGAGCAGTTCTTC. The rearrangement uses TRBV11-3 and TRBJ2-1; tentatively, D is TRBD2 (5 bases). CDR3 length equals 14 residues. Germline CDR1 is SGHNT and CDR2 is YENEEA. The V end lost 2 bases, the J end lost 7 bases, and 12 bases lay between the germline ends. Using reference TRBV11-3 and TRBJ2-1 for the parts outside the CDR3, the full variable domain is EAGVVQSPRYKIIEKKQPVAFWCNPISGHNTLYWYLQNLGQGPELLIRYENEEAVDDSQLPKDRFSAERLKGVDSTLKIQPAELGDSAVYLCASSLLWTSNEQFFGPGTRLTVL.

This clone was counted once. The chain has TRBV15 and TRBJ1-1; D is uncertain. CDR3 length: 13 residues. In germline, CDR1 is LNHNV, CDR2 YYDKDF (reference sequence). Trimming took 1 base from V and 5 from J, leaving 8 bases between them. The DNA of the CDR3 is TGTGCCACCAGCAGAGTGGCGGGGACTGAAGCTTTCTTT. Protein: CATSRVAGTEAFF.

As for this clone: Germline and junction disagree at one end, which may indicate a read error. The V and J genes are TRBV27 and TRBJ2-2; perhaps TRBD1 as D (6 bases). Germline CDR1 reads MNHEY; CDR2 reads SMNVEV (reference sequence). This CDR3 has 16 amino acids. The CDR3: CASTLGPGVHTGELFF. For the CDR3, the DNA is TGTGCCAGCACTTTAGGGCCAGGGGTGCACACCGGGGAGCTGTTTTTT.